Listed here are 8 T cell receptor beta chains from one sample, sequenced in a study of blood T cells in healthy people across ages. The authors ran a second PCR of 7 to 11 cycles using a sample-barcoded 5' primer and a J-beta primer mix. In TCRdb, the 5' RACE reads were re-called with MiXCR into one record per CDR3 protein. The sample contains roughly 720,000 distinct CDR3 sequences, about 55% of which appear only once. Specimen: blood. These receptors were obtained from a man aged 80 or over in good health.

CDR3 coding DNA: TGTGCCAGCAGTTCCTGGACGGACTCTGGGGCCAACGTCCTGACTTTC. This gives the protein CASSSWTDSGANVLTF. The rearrangement joins TRBV6-5 to TRBJ2-6; D not resolved. The V gene's germline CDR1 is MNHEY and CDR2 SVGAGI. The CDR3 loop spans 16 amino acids. With 4 bases removed from V and 0 bases from J, the gap between germline ends came to 10 bases.

This chain uses TRBV12-3 or TRBV12-4 with TRBJ2-1, with D maybe TRBD1 (5 bases). The CDR3 totals 16 residues. With 6 bases removed from V and 0 bases from J, the gap between germline ends came to 15 bases. CDR3 sequence (DNA): TGTGCCAGCAGCCCTCTACAGGTCCCCTCCTACAATGAGCAGTTCTTC. Its protein is CASSPLQVPSYNEQFF.

This chain joins TRBV6-1 and TRBJ1-1; tentatively, D is TRBD1 (6 bases). The CDR3 runs 17 residues. Germline CDR1 and CDR2: MNHNS and SASEGT. V lost 1 base and J lost 0, with 15 bases in between. CDR3 residues: CASSEVGGPKLNTEAFF. CDR3 nucleotide sequence: TGTGCCAGCAGTGAAGTGGGGGGGCCCAAATTGAACACTGAAGCTTTCTTT.

In its sample, this clonotype was seen many times. The gene calls are TRBV7-3 and TRBJ2-3; 12 positions agree with TRBD2. From germline, CDR1 is SGHTA and CDR2 FQGTGA. J was trimmed by 3 bases and V by 5 bases; bases with no gene match: 3. CDR3 size: 15 residues. CDR3 in amino acids: CASSPTSGRTDTQYF. The DNA for the CDR3 is TGTGCCAGCAGCCCCACTAGCGGGAGGACAGATACGCAGTATTTT.

This chain uses TRBV7-2 with TRBJ2-1; 13 bases line up with TRBD2. V lost 5 bases and J lost 5; bases outside the gene matches: 9. Germline V gives CDR1 SGHTA, CDR2 FQGNSA. The CDR3 is 17 amino acids. For the CDR3, the DNA is TGTGCCAGCAGCAAAGGCGCGACTAGCGGGAGGAACAATGAGCAGTTCTTC. It specifies CASSKGATSGRNNEQFF.

As regards this clonotype: At one end the junction does not follow the germline gene, possibly because of a read error. The chain combines TRBV7-8 with TRBJ2-1; tentatively, D is TRBD2 (6 bases). The germline gives CDR1 SGHVS, CDR2 FQNEAQ. There are 15 residues in the CDR3. The CDR3 DNA reads TGTGCCAGCAGCTCTAGCGAAAGCTCCCACAATGAGCAGTTCTTC. Encoded protein: CASSSSESSHNEQFF.

The rearrangement links TRBV7-2 to TRBJ2-5; 13 nucleotides line up with TRBD2. From germline, CDR1 is SGHTA and CDR2 FQGNSA. V lost 2 bases and J lost 11; bases outside the gene matches: 20. The CDR3 covers 19 residues. For the CDR3, the DNA is TGTGCCAGCAGCTTAAGAGCACTAGCGGGAGGGCCAAGGAACAATGAGCAGTACTTC. This gives the protein CASSLRALAGGPRNNEQYF.

The chain joins TRBV27 to TRBJ2-7; D gene unclear. Trimming took 4 bases from V and 2 from J, leaving 12 bases between them. This CDR3 contains 14 residues. The germline gives CDR1 MNHEY, CDR2 SMNVEV (reference sequence). CDR3 coding DNA: TGTGCCAGCAGTTCCCCGGGTGGGGCCTACGAGCAGTACTTC. It specifies CASSSPGGAYEQYF.